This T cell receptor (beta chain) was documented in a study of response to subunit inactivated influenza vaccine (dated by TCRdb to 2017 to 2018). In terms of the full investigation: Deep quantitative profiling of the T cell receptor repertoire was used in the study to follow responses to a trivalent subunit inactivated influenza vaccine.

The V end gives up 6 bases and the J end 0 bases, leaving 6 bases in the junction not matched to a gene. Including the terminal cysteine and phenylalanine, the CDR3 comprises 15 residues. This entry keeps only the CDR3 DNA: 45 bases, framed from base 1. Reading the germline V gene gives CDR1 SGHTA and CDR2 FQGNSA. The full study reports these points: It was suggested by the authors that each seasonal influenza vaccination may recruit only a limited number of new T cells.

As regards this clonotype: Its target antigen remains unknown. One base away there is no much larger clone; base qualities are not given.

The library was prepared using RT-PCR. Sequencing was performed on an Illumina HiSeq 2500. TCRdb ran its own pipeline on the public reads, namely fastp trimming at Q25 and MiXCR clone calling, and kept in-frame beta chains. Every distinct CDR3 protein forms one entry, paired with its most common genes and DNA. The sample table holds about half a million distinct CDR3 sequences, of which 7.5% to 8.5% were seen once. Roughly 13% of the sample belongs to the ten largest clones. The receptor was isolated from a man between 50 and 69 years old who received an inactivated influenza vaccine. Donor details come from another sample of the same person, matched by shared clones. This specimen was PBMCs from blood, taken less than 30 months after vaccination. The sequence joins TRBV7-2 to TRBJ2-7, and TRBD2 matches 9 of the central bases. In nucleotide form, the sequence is TGTGCCAGCAGTCCTATTAGCGGGAGCTCCTACGAGCAGTACTTC. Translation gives CASSPISGSSYEQYF.